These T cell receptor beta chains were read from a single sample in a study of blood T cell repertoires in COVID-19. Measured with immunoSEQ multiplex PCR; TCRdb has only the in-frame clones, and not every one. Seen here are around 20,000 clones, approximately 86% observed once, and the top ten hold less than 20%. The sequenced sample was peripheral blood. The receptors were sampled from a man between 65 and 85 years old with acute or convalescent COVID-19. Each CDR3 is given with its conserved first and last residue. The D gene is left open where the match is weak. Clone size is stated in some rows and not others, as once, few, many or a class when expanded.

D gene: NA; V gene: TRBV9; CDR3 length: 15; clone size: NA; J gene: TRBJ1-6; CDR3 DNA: TGTGCCAGCAGCGCCACCGGGAGTGGGAATTCACCCCTCCACTTT; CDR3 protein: CASSATGSGNSPLHF
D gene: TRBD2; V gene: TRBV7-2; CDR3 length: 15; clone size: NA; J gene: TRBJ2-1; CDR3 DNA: TGTGCCAGCAACCCTGGGACTAGCGGGCGTGATGAGCAGTTCTTC; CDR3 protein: CASNPGTSGRDEQFF
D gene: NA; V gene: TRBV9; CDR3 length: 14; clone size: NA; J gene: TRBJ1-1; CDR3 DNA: TGTGCCAGCAGCGTGGTACAAGTGAACACTGAAGCTTTCTTT; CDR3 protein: CASSVVQVNTEAFF
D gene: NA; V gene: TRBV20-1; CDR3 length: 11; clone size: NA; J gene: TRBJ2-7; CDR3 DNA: TGCAGTGCTAAAAGGGGTGACGAGCAGTACTTC; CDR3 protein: CSAKRGDEQYF
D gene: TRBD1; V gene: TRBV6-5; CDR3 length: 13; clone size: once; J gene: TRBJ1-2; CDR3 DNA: TGTGCCACGTCGACAGGGTTGTCCCCGGGCTACACCTTC; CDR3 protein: CATSTGLSPGYTF
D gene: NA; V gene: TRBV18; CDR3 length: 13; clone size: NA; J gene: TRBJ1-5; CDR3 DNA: TGTGCCAGCTCACCACGGGGCGGCCAGCCCCAGCATTTT; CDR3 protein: CASSPRGGQPQHF
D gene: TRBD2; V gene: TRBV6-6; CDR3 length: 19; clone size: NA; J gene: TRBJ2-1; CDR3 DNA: TGTGCCAGCAGTCTGACCTCCGCGGGAGGATTTTCCTCCTACAATGAGCAGTTCTTC; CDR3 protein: CASSLTSAGGFSSYNEQFF
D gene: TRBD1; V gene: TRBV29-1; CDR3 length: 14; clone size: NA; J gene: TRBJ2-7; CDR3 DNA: TGCAGCGTCCACCGGGACAGCAATTCCTACGAGCAGTACTTC; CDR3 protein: CSVHRDSNSYEQYF
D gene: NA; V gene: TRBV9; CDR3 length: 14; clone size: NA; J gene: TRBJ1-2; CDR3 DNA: TGTGCCAGCAGCGTAGATGGCAGGGTGAACGGCTACACCTTC; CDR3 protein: CASSVDGRVNGYTF
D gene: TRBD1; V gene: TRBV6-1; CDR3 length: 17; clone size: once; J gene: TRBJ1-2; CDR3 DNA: TGTGCCAGCAGTGACCCGGGACAGTCATCCTGGGACTATGGCTACACCTTC; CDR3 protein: CASSDPGQSSWDYGYTF
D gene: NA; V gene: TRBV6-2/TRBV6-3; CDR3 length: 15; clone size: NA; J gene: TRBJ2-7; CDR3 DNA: TGTGCCAGCAGTTTAGGACAACCCGACACCTACGAGCAGTACTTC; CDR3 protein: CASSLGQPDTYEQYF
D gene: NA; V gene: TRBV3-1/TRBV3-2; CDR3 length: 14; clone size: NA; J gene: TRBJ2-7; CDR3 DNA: TGTGCCAGCAGCTCCCGGGACTCCCCCTACGAGCAGTACTTC; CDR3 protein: CASSSRDSPYEQYF
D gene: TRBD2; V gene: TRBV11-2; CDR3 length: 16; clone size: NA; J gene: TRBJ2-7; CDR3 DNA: TGTGCCAGCAGCCATACCGGGACTAGCGGCTCCTACGAGCAGTACTTC; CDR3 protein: CASSHTGTSGSYEQYF
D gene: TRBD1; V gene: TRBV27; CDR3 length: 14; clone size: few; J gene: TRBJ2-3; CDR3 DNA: TGTGCCAGCGGCGACAGGGGGCTGGCAGATACGCAGTATTTT; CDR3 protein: CASGDRGLADTQYF
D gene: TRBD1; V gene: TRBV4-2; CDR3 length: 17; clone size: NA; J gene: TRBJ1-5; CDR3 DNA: TGTGCCAGCAGTCCTGGGGGTGACAGGGGGCAGAATCAGCCCCAGCATTTT; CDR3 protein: CASSPGGDRGQNQPQHF
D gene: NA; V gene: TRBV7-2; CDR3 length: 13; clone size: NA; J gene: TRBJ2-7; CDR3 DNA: TGTGCCAGCAGCTTAGGGACTCTGAGAGAGCAGTACTTC; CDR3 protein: CASSLGTLREQYF
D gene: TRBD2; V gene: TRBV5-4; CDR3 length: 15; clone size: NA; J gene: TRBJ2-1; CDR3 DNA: TGTGCCAGCAGCCAAAAGGGACTAGCGGGATCTGAGCAGTTCTTC; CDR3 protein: CASSQKGLAGSEQFF
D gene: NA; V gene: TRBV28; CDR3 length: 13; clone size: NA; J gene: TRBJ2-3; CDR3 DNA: TGTGCCAGCAGTTTGGGAGGCACAGATACGCAGTATTTT; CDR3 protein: CASSLGGTDTQYF
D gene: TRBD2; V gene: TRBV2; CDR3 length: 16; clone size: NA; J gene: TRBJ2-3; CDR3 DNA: TGTGCCAGCGGGGAGGGACTAGCGGGATGGGGCGATACGCAGTATTTT; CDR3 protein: CASGEGLAGWGDTQYF
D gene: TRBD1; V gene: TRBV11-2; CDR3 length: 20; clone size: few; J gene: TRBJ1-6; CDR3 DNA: TGTGCCAGCAGCTTAGATGGGCAGGCAGGACAGGGTTTTGGAAATTCACCCCTCCACTTT; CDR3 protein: CASSLDGQAGQGFGNSPLHF
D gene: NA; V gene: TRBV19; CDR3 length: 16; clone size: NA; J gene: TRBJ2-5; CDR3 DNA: TGTGCCAGTAGTTCTAAGGGCCAGGGCAACGGAGAGACCCAGTACTTC; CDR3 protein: CASSSKGQGNGETQYF
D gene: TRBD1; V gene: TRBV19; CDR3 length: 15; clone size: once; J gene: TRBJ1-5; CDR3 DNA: TGTGCCAGTAGTATTGGGACAGGGGGTTATCAGCCCCAGCATTTT; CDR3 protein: CASSIGTGGYQPQHF
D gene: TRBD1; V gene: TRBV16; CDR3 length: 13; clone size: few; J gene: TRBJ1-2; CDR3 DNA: TGTGCCAGCAGCCTTTCAGGGGGCTATGGCTACACCTTC; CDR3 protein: CASSLSGGYGYTF
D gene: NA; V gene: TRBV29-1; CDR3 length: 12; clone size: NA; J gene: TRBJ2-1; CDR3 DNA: TGCAGCGCCCGGGACATTAACAATGAGCAGTTCTTC; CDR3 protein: CSARDINNEQFF
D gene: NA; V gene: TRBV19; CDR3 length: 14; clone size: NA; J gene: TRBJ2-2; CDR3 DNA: TGTGCCAGTAGTATCGAAGGGGGGGCCGGGGAGCTGTTTTTT; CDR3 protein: CASSIEGGAGELFF
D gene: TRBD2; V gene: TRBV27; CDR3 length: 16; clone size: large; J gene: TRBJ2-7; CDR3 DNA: TGTGCCAGCAGTGGCGGGACTAGCGGGAGGAGGTACGAGCAGTACTTC; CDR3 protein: CASSGGTSGRRYEQYF
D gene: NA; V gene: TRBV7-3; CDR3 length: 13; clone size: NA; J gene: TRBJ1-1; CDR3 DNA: TGTGCCAGCAGGAGGGAGGGGAACACTGAAGCTTTCTTT; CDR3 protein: CASRREGNTEAFF
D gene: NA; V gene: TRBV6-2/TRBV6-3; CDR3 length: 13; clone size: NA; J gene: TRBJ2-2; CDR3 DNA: TGTGCCAGCAGTCTAAACAGGGCCGGGGAGCTGTTTTTT; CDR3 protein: CASSLNRAGELFF
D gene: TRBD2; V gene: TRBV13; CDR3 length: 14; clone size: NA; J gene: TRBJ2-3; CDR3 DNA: TGTGCCAGCAGCTTAGCGGGAGGGCAAGATACGCAGTATTTT; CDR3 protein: CASSLAGGQDTQYF